One sample yielded the 9 T cell receptor beta chains listed below, sequenced in a study of CD8+CD57+ T cells in acquired aplastic anemia. Researchers used genomic DNA as the template to profile TCR beta VDJ and CDR3. TCRdb used MiXCR to reprocess the reads, holding one entry per CDR3 protein. The repertoire holds roughly 220,000 distinct CDR3 sequences, with over 55% as singletons. An expansion of CD8+CD57+ cells by flow cytometry had been shown in patients chosen for sequencing. The sequencing sample was made of sorted CD4+, CD8+, or CD8+CD57+ T cells (not recorded which) from PBMCs. These receptors originate from a human donor with aplastic anemia.

The chain employs TRBV7-8 and TRBJ2-2; no clear D. The CDR3 sequence is 15 residues long. CDR1 and CDR2 (germline): SGHVS, FQNEAQ. With 2 bases removed from V and 3 bases from J, the gap between germline ends came to 10 bases. The chain's CDR3 is CASSLHGPYTGELFF. DNA for the CDR3: TGTGCCAGCAGCTTACACGGTCCGTACACCGGGGAGCTGTTTTTT.

A few counts support this clonotype. The rearrangement links TRBV24-1 to TRBJ2-7, with unresolved D. V lost 1 base, J lost 3 bases, and 9 bases lay in between. This CDR3 has 14 residues. The germline CDR1 and CDR2 sequences are KGHDR and SFDVKD. In DNA form, the CDR3 reads TGTGCCACCAGTGATTTTTCGTCGGGCTACGAGCAGTACTTC. It specifies CATSDFSSGYEQYF.

This clonotype came up a few times. CDR3 region: CAISESAGTEAFF. In DNA, the CDR3 is TGTGCCATCAGTGAGTCGGCTGGGACTGAAGCTTTCTTT. The chain recombines TRBV10-3 with TRBJ1-1; D is undetermined. Germline V gene data show CDR1 as ENHRY and CDR2 as SYGVKD. With 0 bases removed from V and 5 bases from J, the gap between germline ends came to 7 bases. The CDR3 covers 13 residues.

V usage is TRBV20-1 and J usage is TRBJ2-2; 7 bases align to TRBD2. With 6 bases clipped from V and 3 bases from J, the junction kept 4 bases outside the gene matches. The CDR3 covers 13 residues. Germline assignment: CDR1 DFQATT and CDR2 SNEGSKA (reference sequence). Written as DNA, the CDR3 is TGCAGTGCGCGGGAGTCGTACACCGGGGAGCTGTTTTTT. Translating gives CSARESYTGELFF.

The chain joins TRBV2 to TRBJ2-7; D call uncertain. Germline V gene sequence: CDR1 SNHLY, CDR2 FYNNEI. V lost 1 base, J lost 3 bases, and 10 bases lay in between. This CDR3 contains 14 residues. The CDR3 loop reads CASSEGSVLYEQYF. CDR3 DNA: TGTGCCAGCAGTGAAGGAAGCGTCCTCTACGAGCAGTACTTC.

The rearrangement uses TRBV20-1 and TRBJ2-7, with 10 bases fitting TRBD1. Per germline, CDR1 DFQATT and CDR2 SNEGSKA (reference sequence). This CDR3 is 13 amino acids long. After removal of 6 bases from V and 2 bases from J, the junction contained 4 bases not matched to a gene. The CDR3 DNA reads as TGCAGTGCGGGACAGGGGCGAACCTACGAGCAGTACTTC. Translation: CSAGQGRTYEQYF.

The table lists this clonotype with a count of one. The rearrangement links TRBV9 to TRBJ1-3, with a weak D call TRBD1 (5 bases). The CDR3 length is 14 residues. Germline CDR1 and CDR2: SGDLS and YYNGEE. Deletions cut 3 bases from V and 3 bases from J, with 10 bases between. The DNA for the CDR3 is TGTGCCAGCAGCGGAAGCGGGGGTGGAAACACCATATATTTT. Encoded protein: CASSGSGGGNTIYF.

The chain joins TRBV5-1 to TRBJ1-1, with D hard to call. This CDR3 comprises 12 residues. CDR1 is SGHRS and CDR2 is YFSETQ in the germline V gene. V was clipped by 1 base and J by 7 bases, with 8 bases between them. In nucleotides, the CDR3 is TGCGCCAGCAGCTTGACCGCCGGTGAAGCTTTCTTT. The encoded protein is CASSLTAGEAFF.

V usage is TRBV24-1 and J usage is TRBJ2-5; D is perhaps TRBD1 (5 bases). CDR1 and CDR2 from the germline V gene are KGHDR and SFDVKD. Trimming took off 4 bases at V and 1 base at J, with 15 bases between the two ends. This CDR3 is 16 amino acids long. CDR3 DNA sequence: TGTGCCACCAGTGACGCGACAGCCGGACGCCAAGAGACCCAGTACTTC. Amino acid sequence: CATSDATAGRQETQYF.